This TCR beta chain was documented in a study of blood T cell repertoires in COVID-19. Across the study: The study drew acute and convalescent COVID-19 samples from the United States, Italy and Spain. From T cells, B-cell-depleted T cells, or PBMCs came the material, which was cDNA or gDNA.

Original analysis: The assay estimated nucleated cells by amplifying reference gene primers. Sequenced by immunoSEQ multiplex PCR; TCRdb stores in-frame clones only, minus some. V and J calls plus clone size are reproduced from that table; the DNA served to infer D and trimming. The table lists under 150,000 clones, more than 75% of them singletons. Trimming took off 0 bases at V and 2 bases at J, with 4 bases between the two ends. The germline V gene has CDR1 LGHDT and CDR2 YNNKEL (reference sequence). The CDR3 loop spans 13 amino acids. The clonotype comes from a man aged 35-49 years with acute or convalescent COVID-19. Specimen: peripheral blood. This chain uses TRBV3-1 (or the pseudogene TRBV3-2) with TRBJ1-1; D unclear. As DNA, the CDR3 is TGTGCCAGCAGCCAAGAGGGCAACACTGAAGCTTTCTTT. This codes for CASSQEGNTEAFF.